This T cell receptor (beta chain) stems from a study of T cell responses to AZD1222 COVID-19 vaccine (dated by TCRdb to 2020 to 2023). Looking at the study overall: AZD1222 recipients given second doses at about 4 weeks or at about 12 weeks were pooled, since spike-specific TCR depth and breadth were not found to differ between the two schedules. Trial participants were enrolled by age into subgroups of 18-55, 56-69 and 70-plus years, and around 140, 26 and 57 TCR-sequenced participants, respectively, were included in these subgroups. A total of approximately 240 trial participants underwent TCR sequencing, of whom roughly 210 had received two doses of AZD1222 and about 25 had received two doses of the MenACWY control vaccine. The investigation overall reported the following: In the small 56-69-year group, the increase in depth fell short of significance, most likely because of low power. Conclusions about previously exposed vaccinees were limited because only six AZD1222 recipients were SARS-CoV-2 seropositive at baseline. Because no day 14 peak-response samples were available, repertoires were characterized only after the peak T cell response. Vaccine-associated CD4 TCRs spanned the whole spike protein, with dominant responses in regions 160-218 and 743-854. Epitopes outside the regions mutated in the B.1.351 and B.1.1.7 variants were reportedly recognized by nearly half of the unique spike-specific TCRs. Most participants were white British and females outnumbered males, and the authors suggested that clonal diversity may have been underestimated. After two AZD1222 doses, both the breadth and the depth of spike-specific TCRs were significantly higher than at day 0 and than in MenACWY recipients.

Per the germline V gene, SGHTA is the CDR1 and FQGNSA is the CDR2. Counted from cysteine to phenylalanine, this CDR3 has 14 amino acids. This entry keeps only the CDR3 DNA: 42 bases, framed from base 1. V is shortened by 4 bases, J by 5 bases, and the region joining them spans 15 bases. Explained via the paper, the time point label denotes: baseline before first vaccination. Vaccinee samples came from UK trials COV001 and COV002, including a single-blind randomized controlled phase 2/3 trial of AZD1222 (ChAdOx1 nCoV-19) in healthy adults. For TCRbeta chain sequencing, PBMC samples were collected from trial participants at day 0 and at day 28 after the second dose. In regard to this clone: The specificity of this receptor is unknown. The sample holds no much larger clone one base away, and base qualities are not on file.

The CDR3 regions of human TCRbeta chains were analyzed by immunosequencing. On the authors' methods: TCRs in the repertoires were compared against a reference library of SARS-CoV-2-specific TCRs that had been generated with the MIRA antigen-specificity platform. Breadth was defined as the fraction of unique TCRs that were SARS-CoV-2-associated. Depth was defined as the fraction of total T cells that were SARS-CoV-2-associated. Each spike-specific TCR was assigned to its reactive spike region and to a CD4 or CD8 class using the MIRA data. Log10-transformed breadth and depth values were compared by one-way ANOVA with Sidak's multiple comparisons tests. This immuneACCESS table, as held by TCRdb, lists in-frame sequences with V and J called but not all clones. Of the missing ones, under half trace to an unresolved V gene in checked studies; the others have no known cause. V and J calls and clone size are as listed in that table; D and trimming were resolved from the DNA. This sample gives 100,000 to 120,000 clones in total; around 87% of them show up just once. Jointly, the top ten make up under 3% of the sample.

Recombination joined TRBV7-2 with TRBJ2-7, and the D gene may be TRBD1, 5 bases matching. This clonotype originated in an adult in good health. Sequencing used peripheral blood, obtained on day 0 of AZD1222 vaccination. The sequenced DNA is TGTGCCAGCAGCTCGACAGTGAAGGTTAACGAGCAGTACTTC. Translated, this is CASSSTVKVNEQYF.